This TCR beta chain was observed in a study of T cells in Graves' hyperthyroidism and ophthalmopathy. CDR1 SGHVS and CDR2 FQNEAQ come from the germline V gene. The V end lost 7 bases, the J end lost 1 base, and 8 bases lay between the germline ends. The CDR3 runs to 12 residues. Using RNA transcripts as the source, TCR beta CDR3 regions were amplified. A set of HTBI primers served as the primers for a first-round RT-PCR of the TCR CDR3. TCRdb independently ran MiXCR on the multiplex PCR reads; one entry per CDR3 protein. The sample has hundreds of thousands of distinct CDR3 sequences; about 15% are singletons. Patients having uncontrolled infection, another autoimmune disease, pregnancy or lactation were not included. Diagnoses used clinical symptoms, serum thyroxine and TRAb, thyroid ultrasound and orbital computed tomography. The PBMCs were taken from around 9.1 ml of fresh peripheral blood. The study's findings and limits: Among clonotypes expanded in thyroid above 0.001, most were also found in blood.

In this sample, this clonotype turned up many times. Its specificity is not known. The V gene is TRBV7-8, the J gene TRBJ2-7; D unclear. The source is a woman aged 18-29 years with Graves' hyperthyroidism. The sequencing sample was made of blood. The CDR3 spells CASIGPSYEQYF. In DNA form, the CDR3 reads TGTGCCAGCATCGGGCCTTCCTACGAGCAGTACTTC.